The 26 T cell receptor beta chains below were found in one sample sequenced in a study of blood T cell repertoires in COVID-19. Clones were sequenced by immunoSEQ multiplex PCR, and TCRdb holds only the in-frame ones, with some missing. Altogether just under 350,000 clones are present, 65% to 85% being singletons, with the ten largest covering 3%. The sequenced sample consisted of peripheral blood. Source of these receptors: a man aged 30 to 45 with active or convalescent COVID-19.

The chain couples TRBV7-9 to TRBJ1-2, with unresolved D. CDR1 is SEHNR and CDR2 is FQNEAQ in the germline V gene (reference sequence). Trimming shortened V by 3 bases and J by 5 bases, and 7 bases separated the two germline ends. The CDR3 covers 12 residues. The CDR3 region is CASSLQDYGYTF. Written as DNA, the CDR3 is TGTGCCAGCAGCTTGCAGGATTATGGCTACACCTTC.

This rearrangement joins TRBV7-3 to TRBJ2-3, with TRBD1 identical over 8 bases. The CDR3 has 15 residues. With V trimmed by 4 bases and J by 3 bases, 6 bases remained unmatched. CDR1 and CDR2 (germline): SGHTA, FQGTGA. Written as DNA, the CDR3 is TGTGCCAGCAGCTCCCGGACAGGGATAACAGATACGCAGTATTTT. The encoded protein is CASSSRTGITDTQYF.

The V and J genes are TRBV11-2 and TRBJ2-3, with 10 bases matching TRBD2. Unmatched junction bases numbered 7, after V lost 4 bases and J lost 0 bases. The CDR3 length is 17 residues. The germline CDR1 and CDR2 sequences are SGHAT and FQNNGV. CDR3 DNA: TGTGCCAGCAGCTACACCGGGACTAGCGTAAGCACAGATACGCAGTATTTT. It is translated as CASSYTGTSVSTDTQYF.

This clone has more than one count but fewer than ten. The sample has other DNA sequences that encode this CDR3 too. This sequence joins TRBV19 and TRBJ1-1; a weak D match, TRBD1 (6 bases). The CDR3 runs 14 residues. Germline V lookup: CDR1 LNHDA, CDR2 SQIVND (reference sequence). V lost 5 bases to trimming and J lost 1 base, with 11 bases between them. CDR3 nucleotides: TGTGCCAGTAGTCGAAGGGGGAGGAACACTGAAGCTTTCTTT. Translation: CASSRRGRNTEAFF.

CDR3 loop: CAISESGTGFSPLHF. The CDR3 nucleotides read TGTGCCATCAGTGAGTCCGGGACAGGTTTTTCACCCCTCCACTTT. This chain links TRBV10-3 with TRBJ1-6; TRBD1 matches 8 bases. Germline V lookup: CDR1 ENHRY, CDR2 SYGVKD. V was pared by 0 bases and J by 9 bases, with 4 bases of the junction left unmatched. The length of the CDR3 is 15 residues.

The gene calls are TRBV6-5 and TRBJ2-2; D is uncertain. Germline loops: CDR1 MNHEY, CDR2 SVGAGI. The CDR3 spans 13 residues. V dropped 10 bases and J dropped 7 bases, with 16 bases sitting between them. The CDR3 region has the DNA TGTGCCATCCGGAGAGTGAAGGACGGGGAGCTGTTTTTT. Translated, it gives CAIRRVKDGELFF.

The chain employs TRBV27 and TRBJ2-1; D unclear. V was cut by 2 bases and J by 3 bases, with 8 bases left in between. This CDR3 region has 14 residues. The germline gives CDR1 MNHEY, CDR2 SMNVEV (reference sequence). CDR3 sequence reads: CASSLMGSYNEQFF. Written as DNA, the CDR3 is TGTGCCAGCAGTTTAATGGGCAGCTACAATGAGCAGTTCTTC.

The chain joins TRBV24-1 to TRBJ2-5; the D is unclear. CDR3 length: 13 residues. Per the germline V gene, CDR1 is KGHDR and CDR2 is SFDVKD. V lost 6 bases to trimming and J lost 1 base, with 8 bases between them. The CDR3 loop is CATSYGGQETQYF. The CDR3 DNA sequence: TGTGCCACCAGTTATGGCGGCCAAGAGACCCAGTACTTC.

CDR3 loop: CASSESGGQHSNQPQHF. The CDR3 coding sequence is TGCGCCAGCAGTGAGTCGGGGGGACAGCATAGCAATCAGCCCCAGCATTTT. The V gene is TRBV10-1, the J gene TRBJ1-5; 7 bases map to TRBD1. Germline V gives CDR1 WNHNN, CDR2 SYGVQD (reference sequence). The CDR3 is 17 residues long. With 0 bases clipped from V and 0 bases from J, the junction kept 5 bases outside the gene matches.

This chain joins TRBV7-2 and TRBJ1-4; D perhaps matches TRBD1 (5 bases). Germline assignment: CDR1 SGHTA and CDR2 FQGNSA. The CDR3 loop spans 14 amino acids. The germline V and J ends were trimmed by 5 bases and 7 bases, with 14 bases remaining between them. CDR3: CASSLGRGGEKLFF. The CDR3 region has the DNA TGTGCCAGCAGCCTGGGAAGGGGTGGTGAAAAACTGTTTTTT.

V and J are TRBV7-2 and TRBJ2-2, with TRBD2 matching over 13 bases. The germline V gene encodes CDR1 SGHTA and CDR2 FQGNSA. V was pared by 2 bases and J by 9 bases, with 6 bases of the junction left unmatched. The CDR3 consists of 16 residues. The CDR3 DNA follows: TGTGCCAGCAGCTTAAGTGGACTAGCGGGAGTCAGGGAGCTGTTTTTT. It is translated as CASSLSGLAGVRELFF.

This chain connects TRBV5-1 to TRBJ2-3; perhaps TRBD1 as D (6 bases). V gave up 7 bases and J gave up 2 bases, with 11 bases separating them. Germline V gene lookup returns CDR1 SGHRS and CDR2 YFSETQ. This CDR3 has 13 residues. The CDR3 sequence: CASGKGDTDTQYF. DNA for the CDR3: TGCGCCAGCGGGAAGGGGGACACAGATACGCAGTATTTT.

J is TRBJ2-7 and V is TRBV30, with D tentatively TRBD2 (5 bases). Germline loops: CDR1 GTSNPN, CDR2 SVGIG (reference sequence). The CDR3 runs to 11 residues. V dropped 4 bases and J dropped 9 bases, with 13 bases sitting between them. The CDR3 region is CAWTTGMRQYF. CDR3 in DNA: TGTGCCTGGACCACCGGGATGAGGCAGTACTTC. Looking up the rest from reference TRBV30 and TRBJ2-7 gives the full variable domain: SQTIHQWPATLVQPVGSPLSLECTVEGTSNPNLYWYRQAAGRGLQLLFYSVGIGQISSEVPQNLSASRPQDRQFILSSKKLLLSDSGFYLCAWTTGMRQYFGPGTRLTVT.

The CDR3 loop is CASSVLQGAEAFF. CDR3 in DNA: TGTGCCAGCAGCGTACTCCAGGGGGCTGAAGCTTTCTTT. The rearrangement links TRBV9 to TRBJ1-1, with 7 bases fitting TRBD1. The CDR3 is 13 residues long. Per germline, CDR1 SGDLS and CDR2 YYNGEE. The junction had 3 bases not matched to a gene; V was cut back by 1 base and J by 6 bases.

This chain links TRBV6-2 or TRBV6-3 with TRBJ2-7; D possibly corresponds to TRBD1 (6 bases). CDR3 length: 16 amino acids. The germline V and J ends were trimmed by 5 bases and 6 bases, with 23 bases remaining between them. Germline V CDR1 and CDR2: MNHEY, SVGEGT. CDR3 coding DNA: TGTGCCAGCAGTCCGCCCTCGACAGGTATCTCAGTCGAGCAGTACTTC. This sequence encodes CASSPPSTGISVEQYF.

The chain combines TRBV4-3 with TRBJ2-2, with TRBD2 matching over 7 bases. Looked up from germline, CDR1 is LGHNA and CDR2 is YSLEER. V gave up 1 base and J gave up 4 bases; unmatched junction bases: 6. The CDR3 is made up of 16 amino acids. CDR3 in amino acids: CASSQGGGPITGELFF. CDR3 DNA: TGCGCCAGCAGCCAAGGGGGAGGGCCGATCACCGGGGAGCTGTTTTTT.

The rearrangement joins TRBV11-3 to TRBJ1-1; D remains ambiguous. This CDR3 is built from 14 residues. Germline V CDR1 and CDR2: SGHNT, YENEEA. V lost 4 bases and J lost 8, with 17 bases in between. The CDR3 spells CASSSTSPMLEAFF. CDR3 nucleotides: TGTGCCAGCAGCTCCACATCCCCCATGCTGGAAGCTTTCTTT.

The gene calls are TRBV27 and TRBJ2-5, with a tentative D call TRBD2 (6 bases). Trimming removed 3 bases from V and 5 bases from J, with 13 bases in between. The CDR3 covers 14 residues. Germline CDR1 reads MNHEY; CDR2 reads SMNVEV (reference sequence). The CDR3 spells CASSFPPGLETQYF. CDR3 DNA: TGTGCCAGCAGTTTCCCACCGGGACTGGAGACCCAGTACTTC.

J is TRBJ2-7 and V is TRBV6-2 or TRBV6-3; D is perhaps TRBD2 (6 bases). V shed 4 bases and J shed 3 bases, with 10 bases lying between them. CDR1 MNHEY and CDR2 SVGEGT come from the germline V gene. The CDR3 contains 13 residues. The CDR3 DNA is TGTGCCAGCAGTTGGGACTCCATCTACGAGCAGTACTTC. As protein: CASSWDSIYEQYF.

The gene calls are TRBV7-3 and TRBJ2-5; D unclear. The germline V gene encodes CDR1 SGHTA and CDR2 FQGTGA. Trimming shortened V by 2 bases and J by 4 bases, and 8 bases separated the two germline ends. The CDR3 length is 13 residues. CDR3 in amino acids: CASSLGDSETQYF. The CDR3 coding sequence is TGTGCCAGCAGCTTAGGAGATTCAGAGACCCAGTACTTC.

The V and J genes are TRBV18 and TRBJ2-7; D is uncertain. Germline V lookup: CDR1 KGHSH, CDR2 LQKENI. V lost 2 bases, J lost 5 bases, and 4 bases lay in between. This CDR3 is 11 amino acids long. This CDR3 is CASSPGHEQYF. The CDR3 coding sequence is TGTGCCAGCTCACCAGGCCACGAGCAGTACTTC. Full variable domain (missing parts from reference TRBV18 and TRBJ2-7): NAGVMQNPRHLVRRRGQEARLRCSPMKGHSHVYWYRQLPEEGLKFMVYLQKENIIDESGMPKERFSAEFPKEGPSILRIQQVVRGDSAAYFCASSPGHEQYFGPGTRLTVT.

The chain's CDR3 is CASSRTTEMGRYTF. CDR3 in DNA: TGTGCCAGCAGTCGCACGACAGAAATGGGGCGCTACACCTTC. The chain joins TRBV6-5 to TRBJ1-2; TRBD1 is a possible D gene (5 bases). Trimming pared 5 bases from V and 9 bases from J, leaving 19 bases between. The CDR3 is 14 amino acids. CDR1 is MNHEY, CDR2 SVGAGI, per germline.

The gene calls are TRBV11-3 and TRBJ2-5; no firm D call. This CDR3 region has 15 residues. From germline, CDR1 is SGHNT and CDR2 YENEEA. With 1 base removed from V and 1 base from J, the gap between germline ends came to 10 bases. CDR3 coding DNA: TGTGCCAGCAGCTTAGGGCCTCCAATCCAAGAGACCCAGTACTTC. This codes for CASSLGPPIQETQYF. The whole variable domain, filled in from reference TRBV11-3 and TRBJ2-5, reads EAGVVQSPRYKIIEKKQPVAFWCNPISGHNTLYWYLQNLGQGPELLIRYENEEAVDDSQLPKDRFSAERLKGVDSTLKIQPAELGDSAVYLCASSLGPPIQETQYFGPGTRLLVL.

This rearrangement joins TRBV3-1 (or the pseudogene TRBV3-2) to TRBJ1-2, with D tentatively TRBD1 (5 bases). Germline loops: CDR1 LGHDT, CDR2 YNNKEL (reference sequence). The CDR3 has 12 residues. Between the trimmed V and J ends, which lost 5 bases and 6 bases, there was a span of 10 bases. CDR3 nucleotides: TGTGCCAGCAGCGCAGGGTATGATGGCTACACCTTC. Protein: CASSAGYDGYTF.

The V gene is TRBV25-1, the J gene TRBJ2-7; D unresolved. This CDR3 is built from 14 residues. Trimming stripped 1 base from V and 2 bases from J, with 9 bases between. The V gene's germline CDR1 is MGHDK and CDR2 SYGVNS. CDR3 residues: CASSELRGTYEQYF. Written as DNA, the CDR3 is TGTGCCAGCAGTGAATTAAGAGGTACCTACGAGCAGTACTTC.

J is TRBJ2-7 and V is TRBV7-3; possible D gene TRBD1, 5 bases. Trimming pared 2 bases from V and 3 bases from J, leaving 14 bases between. Germline values: CDR1 SGHTA, CDR2 FQGTGA. The CDR3 loop spans 15 amino acids. CDR3 coding DNA: TGTGCCAGCAGCTTATCACAGGCCACCAACTACGAGCAGTACTTC. This sequence encodes CASSLSQATNYEQYF. Variable domain in full (rest from reference TRBV7-3 and TRBJ2-7): GAGVSQTPSNKVTEKGKYVELRCDPISGHTALYWYRQSLGQGPEFLIYFQGTGAADDSGLPNDRFFAVRPEGSVSTLKIQRTERGDSAVYLCASSLSQATNYEQYFGPGTRLTVT.